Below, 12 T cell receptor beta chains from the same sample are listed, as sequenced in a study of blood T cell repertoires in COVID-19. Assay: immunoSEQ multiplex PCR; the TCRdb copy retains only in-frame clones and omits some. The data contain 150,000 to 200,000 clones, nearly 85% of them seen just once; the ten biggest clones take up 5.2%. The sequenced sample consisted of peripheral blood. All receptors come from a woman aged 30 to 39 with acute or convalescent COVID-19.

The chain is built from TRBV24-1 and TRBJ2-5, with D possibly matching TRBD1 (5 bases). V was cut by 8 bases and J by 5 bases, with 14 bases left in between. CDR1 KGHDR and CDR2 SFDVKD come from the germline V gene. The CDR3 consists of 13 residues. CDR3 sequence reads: CATNRWPGETQYF. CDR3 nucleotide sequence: TGTGCCACCAACAGGTGGCCAGGGGAGACCCAGTACTTC.

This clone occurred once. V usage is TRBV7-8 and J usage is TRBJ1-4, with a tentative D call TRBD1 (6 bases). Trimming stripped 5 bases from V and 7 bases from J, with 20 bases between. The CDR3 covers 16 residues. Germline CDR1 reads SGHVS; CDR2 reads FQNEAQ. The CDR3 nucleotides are TGTGCCAGCAGCGATCGCACAGGGTCCTTAGCTGAAAAACTGTTTTTT. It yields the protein CASSDRTGSLAEKLFF.

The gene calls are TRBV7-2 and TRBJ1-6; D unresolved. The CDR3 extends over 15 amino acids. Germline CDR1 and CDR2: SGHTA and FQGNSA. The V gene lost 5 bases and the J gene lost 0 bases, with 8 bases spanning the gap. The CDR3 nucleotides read TGTGCCAGCAGCCTATCGAGCTCCTATAATTCACCCCTCCACTTT. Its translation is CASSLSSSYNSPLHF. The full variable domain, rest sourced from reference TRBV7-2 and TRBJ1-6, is GAGVSQSPSNKVTEKGKDVELRCDPISGHTALYWYRQSLGQGLEFLIYFQGNSAPDKSGLPSDRFSAERTGGSVSTLTIQRTQQEDSAVYLCASSLSSSYNSPLHFGNGTRLTVT.

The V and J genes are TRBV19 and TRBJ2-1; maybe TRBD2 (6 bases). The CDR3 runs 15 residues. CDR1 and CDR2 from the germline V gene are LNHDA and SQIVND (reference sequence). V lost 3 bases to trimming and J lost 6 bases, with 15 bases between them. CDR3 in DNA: TGTGCCAGTAGTATGGGTAGACTCGGGGGCAATGAGCAGTTCTTC. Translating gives CASSMGRLGGNEQFF.

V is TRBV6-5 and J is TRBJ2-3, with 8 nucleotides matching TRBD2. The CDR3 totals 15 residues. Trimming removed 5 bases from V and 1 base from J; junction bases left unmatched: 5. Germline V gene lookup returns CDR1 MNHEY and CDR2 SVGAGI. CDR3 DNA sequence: TGTGCCAGCAGTACACCAGCGGGAGGCACAGATACGCAGTATTTT. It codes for CASSTPAGGTDTQYF.

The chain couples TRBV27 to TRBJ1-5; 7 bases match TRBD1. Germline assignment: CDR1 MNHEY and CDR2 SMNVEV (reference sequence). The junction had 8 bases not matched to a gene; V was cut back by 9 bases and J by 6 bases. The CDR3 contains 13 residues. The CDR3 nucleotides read TGTGCCAGTCGACAGGGTTTAGTTCAGCCCCAGCATTTT. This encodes CASRQGLVQPQHF.

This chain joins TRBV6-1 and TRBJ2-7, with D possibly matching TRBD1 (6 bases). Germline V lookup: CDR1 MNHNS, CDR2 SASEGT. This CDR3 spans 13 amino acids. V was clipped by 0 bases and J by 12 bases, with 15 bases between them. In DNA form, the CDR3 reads TGTGCCAGCAGTGAAGCGGCAGACTACAGGGCGTACTTC. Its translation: CASSEAADYRAYF.

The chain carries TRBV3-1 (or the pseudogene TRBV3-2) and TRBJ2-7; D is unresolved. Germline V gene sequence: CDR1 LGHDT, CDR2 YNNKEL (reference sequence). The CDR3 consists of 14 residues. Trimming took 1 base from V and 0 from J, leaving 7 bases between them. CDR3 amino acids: CASSQVGSSYEQYF. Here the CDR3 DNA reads TGTGCCAGCAGCCAAGTTGGCAGCTCCTACGAGCAGTACTTC.

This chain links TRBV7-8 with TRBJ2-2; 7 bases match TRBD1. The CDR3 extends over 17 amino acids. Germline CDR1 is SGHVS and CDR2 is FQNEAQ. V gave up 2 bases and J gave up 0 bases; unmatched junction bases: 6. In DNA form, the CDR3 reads TGTGCCAGCAGCTTAACTGCAGGGGGAACGAACACCGGGGAGCTGTTTTTT. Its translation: CASSLTAGGTNTGELFF.

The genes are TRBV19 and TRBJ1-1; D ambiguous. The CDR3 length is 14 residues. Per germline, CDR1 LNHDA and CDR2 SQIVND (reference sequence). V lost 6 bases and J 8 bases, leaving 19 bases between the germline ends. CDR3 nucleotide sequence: TGTGCCAGTAGCCAGGTGGGTTCGGTTGGAGAAGCTTTCTTT. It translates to CASSQVGSVGEAFF.

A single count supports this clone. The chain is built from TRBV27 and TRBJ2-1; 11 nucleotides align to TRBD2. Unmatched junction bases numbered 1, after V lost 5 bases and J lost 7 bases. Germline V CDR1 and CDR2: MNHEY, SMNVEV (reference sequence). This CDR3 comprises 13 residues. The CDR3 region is CASSTSGGNEQFF. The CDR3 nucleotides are TGTGCCAGCAGTACTAGCGGGGGAAATGAGCAGTTCTTC.

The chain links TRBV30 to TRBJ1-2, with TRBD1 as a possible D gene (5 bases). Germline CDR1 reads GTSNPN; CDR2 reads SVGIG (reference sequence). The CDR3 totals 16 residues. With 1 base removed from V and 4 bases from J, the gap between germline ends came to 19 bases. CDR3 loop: CAWSAPGGYGGYGYTF. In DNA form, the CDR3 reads TGTGCCTGGAGTGCGCCCGGGGGGTACGGAGGCTATGGCTACACCTTC.